This entry lists 26 T cell receptor beta chains sequenced from one sample in a study of multiple sclerosis patients with progressive multifocal leukoencephalopathy. Repertoires were generated with immunoSEQ multiplex PCR, while TCRdb's copy carries only in-frame clones and drops some. This table holds 25,000 to 30,000 clones, about 85% found once. The time point: time of PML onset. This specimen was PBMCs, taken from a patient treated with natalizumab. These receptors all stem from a woman aged 25 to 39 with progressive multifocal leukoencephalopathy.

Of note for this clone: At the DNA level, this CDR3 is encoded by other sequences in the same sample as well. The V and J genes are TRBV2 and TRBJ1-4; unclear D gene. Germline V lookup: CDR1 SNHLY, CDR2 FYNNEI. This CDR3 is built from 14 residues. The V gene lost 5 bases and the J gene lost 4 bases, with 11 bases spanning the gap. CDR3 residues: CASSMKQLNEKLFF. The CDR3 DNA reads TGTGCCAGCAGTATGAAACAGCTTAATGAAAAACTGTTTTTT.

The sample holds a few counts of this clone. This chain connects TRBV21-1 to TRBJ1-1. TRBV21-1 represents a pseudogene. This CDR3 comprises 15 residues. CDR3 region: CASSKEESKNTEAFF. In DNA form, the CDR3 reads TGTGCCAGCAGCAAAGAGGAGTCTAAGAACACTGAAGCTTTCTTT.

This rearrangement joins TRBV10-3 to TRBJ2-7; D is uncertain. The ends were cut back, 9 bases at V and 7 bases at J, with 13 bases in the middle. CDR1 is ENHRY and CDR2 is SYGVKD in the germline V gene. The CDR3 covers 11 residues. The CDR3 nucleotides are TGTGCCATAGGACGGGCCGAGGAGCAGTACTTC. Translating gives CAIGRAEEQYF.

This rearrangement joins TRBV14 to TRBJ2-2; no clear D. This CDR3 is built from 13 residues. The V gene's germline CDR1 is SGHDN and CDR2 FVKESK. Trimming took 0 bases from V and 9 from J, leaving 8 bases between them. The CDR3: CASSQDLGRELFF. The CDR3, as DNA: TGTGCCAGCAGCCAAGATCTTGGAAGGGAGCTGTTTTTT.

The genes are TRBV30 and TRBJ1-3; TRBD1 is a possible D gene (5 bases). The CDR3 sequence is 15 residues long. The ends were cut back, 3 bases at V and 0 bases at J, with 12 bases in the middle. Germline V lookup: CDR1 GTSNPN, CDR2 SVGIG (reference sequence). For the CDR3, the DNA is TGTGCCTGGAGCCGGGACGGGTACTCTGGAAACACCATATATTTT. Translating it yields CAWSRDGYSGNTIYF.

The chain recombines TRBV7-2 with TRBJ2-1, with D perhaps matching TRBD1 or TRBD2 (5 bases each). CDR1 SGHTA and CDR2 FQGNSA come from the germline V gene. This CDR3 contains 15 residues. The V end lost 4 bases, the J end lost 1 base, and 11 bases lay between the germline ends. The CDR3 loop reads CASSYGTQSYNEQFF. The CDR3 DNA reads TGTGCCAGCAGCTACGGGACCCAATCCTACAATGAGCAGTTCTTC.

The chain carries TRBV2 and TRBJ2-7; 7 bases are shared with TRBD1. Germline lookup yields CDR1 SNHLY and CDR2 FYNNEI. V gave up 8 bases and J gave up 2 bases; unmatched junction bases: 6. The CDR3 is 13 residues long. CDR3 residues: CASFRDSTYEQYF. For the CDR3, the DNA is TGTGCCAGCTTTCGGGACAGTACCTACGAGCAGTACTTC.

The chain joins TRBV19 to TRBJ2-1; D gene unclear. Germline lookup yields CDR1 LNHDA and CDR2 SQIVND (reference sequence). This CDR3 has 15 residues. The V end lost 0 bases, the J end lost 5 bases, and 11 bases lay between the germline ends. For the CDR3, the DNA is TGTGCCAGTAGTATAGATCCCCACCGTAACAATGAGCAGTTCTTC. Translation: CASSIDPHRNNEQFF.

The genes are TRBV7-9 and TRBJ2-1; 7 bases are a match to TRBD1. V was pared by 0 bases and J by 4 bases, with 3 bases of the junction left unmatched. Per the germline V gene, CDR1 is SEHNR and CDR2 is FQNEAQ (reference sequence). CDR3 size: 15 residues. CDR3 in amino acids: CASSLAGGEYNEQFF. CDR3 DNA: TGTGCCAGCAGCTTAGCAGGGGGCGAGTACAATGAGCAGTTCTTC.

This chain links TRBV28 with TRBJ2-7; TRBD2 might be the D (6 bases). Trimming removed 7 bases at V and 3 bases at J, with 16 bases between. The germline CDR1 and CDR2 sequences are MDHEN and SYDVKM. The CDR3 has 14 amino acids. CDR3 in DNA: TGTGCCAGCACCCCTCCGGGACTCATCTACGAGCAGTACTTC. It specifies CASTPPGLIYEQYF.

Only a few counts were recorded for this clone. The CDR3 nucleotides are TGTGCCAGCAGCCCCGGACAGTTTTCTGAAAAACTGTTTTTT. Translated, it gives CASSPGQFSEKLFF. V is TRBV11-2 and J is TRBJ1-4; weak D call: TRBD1 (6 bases). This CDR3 contains 14 residues. Germline V gene data show CDR1 as SGHAT and CDR2 as FQNNGV. Between the trimmed V and J ends, which lost 5 bases and 7 bases, there was a span of 14 bases. The full variable domain, completed using reference TRBV11-2 and TRBJ1-4, is EAGVAQSPRYKIIEKRQSVAFWCNPISGHATLYWYQQILGQGPKLLIQFQNNGVVDDSQLPKDRFSAERLKGVDSTLKIQPAKLEDSAVYLCASSPGQFSEKLFFGSGTQLSVL.

This rearrangement joins TRBV29-1 to TRBJ1-1; no reliable D call. V was pared by 4 bases and J by 2 bases, with 8 bases between. Germline-derived CDR1 and CDR2 are SQVTM and ANQGSEA. CDR3 length: 12 residues. CDR3 sequence (DNA): TGCAGCGTTGTCAGACTAAACACTGAAGCTTTCTTT. Its translation: CSVVRLNTEAFF.

The chain uses TRBV30 and TRBJ2-1; the match to TRBD1 covers 9 bases. The CDR3 covers 23 residues. Germline CDR1 and CDR2: GTSNPN and SVGIG (reference sequence). J lost 0 bases, V lost 0 bases, and 24 bases had no gene match. As DNA, the CDR3 is TGTGCCTGGAGTGTCACAGGGGGCGGTCTAGCGGCCCTATTAAACCGCTCCTACAATGAGCAGTTCTTC. Its protein product is CAWSVTGGGLAALLNRSYNEQFF.

The rearrangement uses TRBV7-9 and TRBJ2-3, with 8 bases identical to TRBD2. J lost 2 bases, V lost 3 bases, and 10 bases had no gene match. Germline-derived CDR1 and CDR2 are SEHNR and FQNEAQ (reference sequence). CDR3 length equals 17 residues. The DNA for the CDR3 is TGTGCCAGCAGCTTGGGGGGAGCGGGGGCGCTCACAGATACGCAGTATTTT. It is translated as CASSLGGAGALTDTQYF.

The chain recombines TRBV6-1 with TRBJ2-1, with 9 bases matching TRBD2. The V gene's germline CDR1 is MNHNS and CDR2 SASEGT. With 3 bases clipped from V and 7 bases from J, the junction kept 7 bases outside the gene matches. This CDR3 is 15 amino acids long. In nucleotides, the CDR3 is TGTGCCAGCAGTGATCTGGCGGGGGGGCCGAATGAGCAGTTCTTC. It specifies CASSDLAGGPNEQFF.

This chain uses TRBV5-1 with TRBJ2-3, with 12 bases lining up with TRBD2. CDR3 length: 14 residues. After removal of 2 bases from V and 6 bases from J, the junction contained 1 base not matched to a gene. Looked up from germline, CDR1 is SGHRS and CDR2 is YFSETQ. CDR3 in amino acids: CASSLLAGGDTQYF. The CDR3 bases are TGCGCCAGCAGCTTACTAGCGGGAGGCGATACGCAGTATTTT.

The chain has TRBV18 and TRBJ2-1; 7 bases line up with TRBD2. Per the germline V gene, CDR1 is KGHSH and CDR2 is LQKENI. The CDR3 runs to 15 residues. Trimming took 1 base from V and 3 from J; bases not matched to a gene: 3. DNA of the CDR3: TGTGCCAGCTCACCACTAGGGACTAACTACAATGAGCAGTTCTTC. This sequence encodes CASSPLGTNYNEQFF.

This sequence joins TRBV30 and TRBJ2-1; tentatively, D is TRBD1 (7 bases). CDR1 is GTSNPN and CDR2 is SVGIG in the germline V gene (reference sequence). The V end was cut by 4 bases, the J end by 9 bases, with 16 bases between. This CDR3 is 13 amino acids long. The DNA of the CDR3 is TGTGCCTGGACCAGGGGGGTTTTGGGTGAGCAGTTCTTC. This translates into CAWTRGVLGEQFF.

The gene calls are TRBV4-1 and TRBJ2-3; 11 nucleotides align to TRBD2. Looked up from germline, CDR1 is MGHRA and CDR2 is YSYEKL. V was pared by 4 bases and J by 1 base, with 1 base of the junction left unmatched. This CDR3 contains 15 residues. The CDR3 sequence: CASSLSGGGTDTQYF. In DNA, the CDR3 is TGCGCCAGCAGCCTTAGCGGGGGGGGCACAGATACGCAGTATTTT.

This rearrangement joins TRBV2 to TRBJ2-5, with D tentatively TRBD1 (5 bases). Trimming stripped 8 bases from V and 2 bases from J, with 15 bases between. Per germline, CDR1 SNHLY and CDR2 FYNNEI. CDR3 length: 14 amino acids. CDR3 loop: CASLPSRAQETQYF. The CDR3 region has the DNA TGTGCCAGCCTCCCCTCCAGGGCACAAGAGACCCAGTACTTC. The whole variable domain, remainder taken from reference TRBV2 and TRBJ2-5, is EPEVTQTPSHQVTQMGQEVILRCVPISNHLYFYWYRQILGQKVEFLVSFYNNEISEKSEIFDDQFSVERPDGSNFTLKIRSTKLEDSAMYFCASLPSRAQETQYFGPGTRLLVL.

The chain couples TRBV30 to TRBJ2-7; a weak D match, TRBD1 (5 bases). With 3 bases removed from V and 5 bases from J, the gap between germline ends came to 14 bases. Germline V gene sequence: CDR1 GTSNPN, CDR2 SVGIG (reference sequence). This CDR3 is 13 amino acids long. For the CDR3, the DNA is TGTGCCTGGAGGCGGCAGGGTGGCCACGAGCAGTACTTC. Encoded protein: CAWRRQGGHEQYF. Complete variable domain (other parts from reference TRBV30 and TRBJ2-7): SQTIHQWPATLVQPVGSPLSLECTVEGTSNPNLYWYRQAAGRGLQLLFYSVGIGQISSEVPQNLSASRPQDRQFILSSKKLLLSDSGFYLCAWRRQGGHEQYFGPGTRLTVT.

The CDR3 DNA reads TGTGCCAGCAGCTTAGTATTCGGGATCGGGGAGCTGTTTTTT. Protein: CASSLVFGIGELFF. The chain joins TRBV7-2 to TRBJ2-2; D is possibly TRBD2 (5 bases). The V end lost 1 base, the J end lost 7 bases, and 10 bases lay between the germline ends. The CDR3 is made up of 14 amino acids. Germline V lookup: CDR1 SGHTA, CDR2 FQGNSA. The complete variable domain, with remaining parts taken from reference TRBV7-2 and TRBJ2-2, reads GAGVSQSPSNKVTEKGKDVELRCDPISGHTALYWYRQSLGQGLEFLIYFQGNSAPDKSGLPSDRFSAERTGGSVSTLTIQRTQQEDSAVYLCASSLVFGIGELFFGEGSRLTVL.

V gene TRBV6-1 combines with J gene TRBJ1-2, with D maybe TRBD1 (5 bases). The germline V and J ends were trimmed by 3 bases and 6 bases, with 8 bases remaining between them. Per the germline V gene, CDR1 is MNHNS and CDR2 is SASEGT. The CDR3 is made up of 12 amino acids. CDR3 sequence (DNA): TGTGCCAGCAGTGATTGGGGACATGGCTACACCTTC. Its translation is CASSDWGHGYTF.

CDR3 residues: CASSWDGLNTEAFF. In DNA form, the CDR3 reads TGTGCCAGCAGTTGGGACGGGTTGAACACTGAAGCTTTCTTT. V and J are TRBV7-9 and TRBJ1-1; D is possibly TRBD1 (5 bases). This CDR3 is built from 14 residues. V shed 6 bases and J shed 0 bases, with 11 bases lying between them. Germline V gene sequence: CDR1 SEHNR, CDR2 FQNEAQ (reference sequence).

This chain joins TRBV19 and TRBJ1-3; possible D gene TRBD1, 6 bases. V was clipped by 5 bases and J by 1 base, with 24 bases between them. CDR1 LNHDA and CDR2 SQIVND come from the germline V gene (reference sequence). The length of the CDR3 is 19 residues. CDR3 residues: CASSSHPSAAGASGNTIYF. The CDR3 nucleotides read TGTGCCAGTAGTTCTCATCCTTCGGCGGCAGGGGCATCTGGAAACACCATATATTTT.

CDR3 sequence (DNA): TGTGCCAGCAGGGGGAGCAGGGTAACGAACACCGGGGAGCTGTTTTTT. Its translation is CASRGSRVTNTGELFF. The V gene is TRBV2, the J gene TRBJ2-2; either TRBD1 or TRBD2 may supply D (5 bases each). Looked up from germline, CDR1 is SNHLY and CDR2 is FYNNEI. The CDR3 sequence is 16 residues long. V was trimmed by 6 bases and J by 0 bases, leaving 14 bases between them. The full variable domain, with the rest looked up from reference TRBV2 and TRBJ2-2, is EPEVTQTPSHQVTQMGQEVILRCVPISNHLYFYWYRQILGQKVEFLVSFYNNEISEKSEIFDDQFSVERPDGSNFTLKIRSTKLEDSAMYFCASRGSRVTNTGELFFGEGSRLTVL.